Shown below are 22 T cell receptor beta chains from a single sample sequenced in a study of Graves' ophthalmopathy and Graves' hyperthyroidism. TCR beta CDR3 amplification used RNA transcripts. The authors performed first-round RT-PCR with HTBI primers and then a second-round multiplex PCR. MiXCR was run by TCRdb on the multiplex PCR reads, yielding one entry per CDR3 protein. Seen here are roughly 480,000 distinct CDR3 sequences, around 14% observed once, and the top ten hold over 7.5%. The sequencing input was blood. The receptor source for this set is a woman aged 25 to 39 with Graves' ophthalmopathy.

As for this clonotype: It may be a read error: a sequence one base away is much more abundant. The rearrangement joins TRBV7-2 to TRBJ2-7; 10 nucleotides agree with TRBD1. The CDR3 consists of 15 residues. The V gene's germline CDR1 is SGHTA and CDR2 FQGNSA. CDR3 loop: CAISAQGQGYDEQYF. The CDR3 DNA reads TGTGCCATCAGCGCACAGGGACAGGGGTATGACGAGCAGTACTTC. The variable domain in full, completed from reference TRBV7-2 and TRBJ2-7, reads GAGVSQSPSNKVTEKGKDVELRCDPISGHTALYWYRQSLGQGLEFLIYFQGNSAPDKSGLPSDRFSAERTGGSVSTLTIQRTQQEDSAVYLCAISAQGQGYDEQYFGPGTRLTVT.

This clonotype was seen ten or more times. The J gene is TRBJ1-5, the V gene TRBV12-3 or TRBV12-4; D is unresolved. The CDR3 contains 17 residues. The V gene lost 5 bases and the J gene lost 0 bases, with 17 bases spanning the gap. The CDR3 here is CASSGAETQYSNQPQHF. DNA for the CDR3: TGTGCCAGCAGTGGCGCCGAGACACAATATAGCAATCAGCCCCAGCATTTT.

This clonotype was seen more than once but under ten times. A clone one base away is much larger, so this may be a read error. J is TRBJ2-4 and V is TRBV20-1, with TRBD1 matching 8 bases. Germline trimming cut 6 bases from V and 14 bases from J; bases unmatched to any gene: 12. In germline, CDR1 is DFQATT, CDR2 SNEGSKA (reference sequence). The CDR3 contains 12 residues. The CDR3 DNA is TGCAGTGCGATTACAGGGGGTGTTTTGGAGTACTTC. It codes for CSAITGGVLEYF.

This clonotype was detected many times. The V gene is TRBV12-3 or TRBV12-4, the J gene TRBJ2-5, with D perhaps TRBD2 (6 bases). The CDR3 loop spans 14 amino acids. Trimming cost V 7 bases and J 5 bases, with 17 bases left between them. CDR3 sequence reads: CASTKLGGLETQYF. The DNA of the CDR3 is TGTGCCAGCACCAAACTGGGGGGTTTGGAGACCCAGTACTTC.

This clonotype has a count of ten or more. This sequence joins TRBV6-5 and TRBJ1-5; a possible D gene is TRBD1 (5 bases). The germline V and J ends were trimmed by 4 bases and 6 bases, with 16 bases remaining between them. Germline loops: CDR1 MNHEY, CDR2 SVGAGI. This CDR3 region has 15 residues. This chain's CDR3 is CASSSTGLLGQPQHF. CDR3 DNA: TGTGCCAGCAGTTCTACGGGACTACTGGGTCAGCCCCAGCATTTT.

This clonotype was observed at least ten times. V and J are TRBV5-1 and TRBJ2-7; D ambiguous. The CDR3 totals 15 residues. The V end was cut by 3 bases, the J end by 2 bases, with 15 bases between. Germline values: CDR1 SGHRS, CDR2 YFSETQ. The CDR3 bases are TGCGCCAGCAGCTACGGACGTTATCCGCCCTACGAGCAGTACTTC. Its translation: CASSYGRYPPYEQYF. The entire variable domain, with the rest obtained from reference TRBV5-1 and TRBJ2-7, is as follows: KAGVTQTPRYLIKTRGQQVTLSCSPISGHRSVSWYQQTPGQGLQFLFEYFSETQRNKGNFPGRFSGRQFSNSRSEMNVSTLELGDSALYLCASSYGRYPPYEQYFGPGTRLTVT.

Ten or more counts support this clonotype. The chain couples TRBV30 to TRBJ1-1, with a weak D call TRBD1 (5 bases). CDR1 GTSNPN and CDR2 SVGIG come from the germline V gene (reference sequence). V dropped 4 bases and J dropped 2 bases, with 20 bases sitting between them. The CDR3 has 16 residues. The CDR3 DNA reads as TGTGCCTGGACCCTAAAGGGAGGACACCGAAACACTGAAGCTTTCTTT. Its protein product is CAWTLKGGHRNTEAFF.

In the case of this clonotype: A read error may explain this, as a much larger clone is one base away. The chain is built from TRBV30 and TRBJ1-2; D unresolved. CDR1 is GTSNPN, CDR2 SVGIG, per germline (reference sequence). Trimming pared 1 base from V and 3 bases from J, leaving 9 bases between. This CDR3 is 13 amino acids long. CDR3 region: CAWSGGAYYGYTF. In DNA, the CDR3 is TGTGCCTGGAGTGGAGGAGCTTACTATGGCTACACCTTC.

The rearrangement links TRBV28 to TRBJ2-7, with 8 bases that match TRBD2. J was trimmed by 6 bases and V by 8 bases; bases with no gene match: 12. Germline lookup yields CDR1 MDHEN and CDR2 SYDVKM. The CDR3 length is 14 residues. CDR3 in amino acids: CASLPQGLGGEQYF. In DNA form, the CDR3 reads TGTGCCAGCCTACCCCAGGGACTAGGGGGCGAGCAGTACTTC.

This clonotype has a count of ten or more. CDR3 DNA sequence: TGTGCCAGCAGTTTATGGGACAGGGATCAGCCCCAGCATTTT. The encoded protein is CASSLWDRDQPQHF. The chain is built from TRBV27 and TRBJ1-5; 9 bases are shared with TRBD1. The CDR3 consists of 14 residues. Unmatched junction bases numbered 0, after V lost 1 base and J lost 5 bases. Germline-derived CDR1 and CDR2 are MNHEY and SMNVEV (reference sequence).

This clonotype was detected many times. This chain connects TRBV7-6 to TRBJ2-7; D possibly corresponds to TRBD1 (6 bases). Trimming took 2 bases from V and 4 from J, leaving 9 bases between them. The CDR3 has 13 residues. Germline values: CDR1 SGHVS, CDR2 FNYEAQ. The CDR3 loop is CASSLTDRYEQYF. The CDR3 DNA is TGTGCCAGCAGCTTAACGGACAGATACGAGCAGTACTTC.

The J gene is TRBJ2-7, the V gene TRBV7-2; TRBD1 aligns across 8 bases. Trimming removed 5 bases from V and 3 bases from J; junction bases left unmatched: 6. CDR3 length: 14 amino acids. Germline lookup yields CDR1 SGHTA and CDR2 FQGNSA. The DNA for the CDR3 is TGTGCCAGCAGCCAAGGGGGGACAGGCTACGAGCAGTACTTC. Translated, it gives CASSQGGTGYEQYF. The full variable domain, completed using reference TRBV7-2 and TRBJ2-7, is GAGVSQSPSNKVTEKGKDVELRCDPISGHTALYWYRQSLGQGLEFLIYFQGNSAPDKSGLPSDRFSAERTGGSVSTLTIQRTQQEDSAVYLCASSQGGTGYEQYFGPGTRLTVT.

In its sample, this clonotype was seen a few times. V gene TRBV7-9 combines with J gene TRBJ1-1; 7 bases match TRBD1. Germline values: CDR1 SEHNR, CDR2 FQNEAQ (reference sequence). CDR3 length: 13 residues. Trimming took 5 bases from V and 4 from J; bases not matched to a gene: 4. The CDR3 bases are TGTGCCAGCAGCGCACAGGGGACCACTGAAGCTTTCTTT. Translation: CASSAQGTTEAFF.

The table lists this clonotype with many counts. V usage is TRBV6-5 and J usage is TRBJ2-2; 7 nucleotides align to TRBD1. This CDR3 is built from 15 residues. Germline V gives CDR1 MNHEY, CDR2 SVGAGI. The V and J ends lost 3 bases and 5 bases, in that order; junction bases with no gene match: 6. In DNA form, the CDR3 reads TGTGCCAGCAGTTATCGACAGGGTAGAACCGGGGAGCTGTTTTTT. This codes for CASSYRQGRTGELFF.

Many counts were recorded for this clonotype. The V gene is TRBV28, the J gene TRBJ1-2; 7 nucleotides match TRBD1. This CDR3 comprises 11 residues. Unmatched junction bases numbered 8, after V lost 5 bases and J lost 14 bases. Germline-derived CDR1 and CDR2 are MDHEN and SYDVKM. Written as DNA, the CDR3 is TGTGCCAGCAGTCCTGCTAGGGGGCAAACCTTC. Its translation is CASSPARGQTF.

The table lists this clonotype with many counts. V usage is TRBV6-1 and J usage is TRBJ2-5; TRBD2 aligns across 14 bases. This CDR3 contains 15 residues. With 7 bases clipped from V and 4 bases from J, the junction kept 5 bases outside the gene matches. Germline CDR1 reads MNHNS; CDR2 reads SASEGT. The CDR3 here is CASTQGTSGGETQYF. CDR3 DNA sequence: TGTGCCAGCACCCAAGGGACTAGCGGGGGAGAGACCCAGTACTTC.

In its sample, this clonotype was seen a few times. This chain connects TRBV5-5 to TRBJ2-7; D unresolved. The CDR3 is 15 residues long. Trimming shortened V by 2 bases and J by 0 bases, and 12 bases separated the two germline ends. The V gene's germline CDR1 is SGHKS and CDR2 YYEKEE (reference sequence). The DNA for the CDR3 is TGTGCCAGCAGCTTTTCTACGGTCACCTCCTACGAGCAGTACTTC. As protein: CASSFSTVTSYEQYF.

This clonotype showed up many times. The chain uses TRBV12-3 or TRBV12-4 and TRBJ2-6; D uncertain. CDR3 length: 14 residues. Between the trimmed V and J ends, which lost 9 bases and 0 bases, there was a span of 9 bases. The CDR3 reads CASALSSGANVLTF. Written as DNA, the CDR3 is TGTGCCAGTGCTTTAAGCTCTGGGGCCAACGTCCTGACTTTC.

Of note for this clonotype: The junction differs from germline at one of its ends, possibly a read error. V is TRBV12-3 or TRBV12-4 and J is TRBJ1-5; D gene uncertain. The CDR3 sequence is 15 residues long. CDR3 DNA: TGTGCCAGCAGCCCCACGGTGGCCAACTATCAGCCTCAGCATTTT. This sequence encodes CASSPTVANYQPQHF.

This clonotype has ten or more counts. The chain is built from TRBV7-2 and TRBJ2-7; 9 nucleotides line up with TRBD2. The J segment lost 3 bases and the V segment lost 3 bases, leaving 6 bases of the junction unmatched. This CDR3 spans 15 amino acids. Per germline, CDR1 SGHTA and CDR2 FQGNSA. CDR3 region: CASSFIAGAIYEQYF. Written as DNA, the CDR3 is TGTGCCAGCAGCTTTATAGCGGGGGCCATCTACGAGCAGTACTTC. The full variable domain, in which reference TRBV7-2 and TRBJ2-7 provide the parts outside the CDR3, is GAGVSQSPSNKVTEKGKDVELRCDPISGHTALYWYRQSLGQGLEFLIYFQGNSAPDKSGLPSDRFSAERTGGSVSTLTIQRTQQEDSAVYLCASSFIAGAIYEQYFGPGTRLTVT.

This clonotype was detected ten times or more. The CDR3 region is CASRLQGARTEAFF. Written as DNA, the CDR3 is TGTGCCAGCAGACTACAGGGGGCTCGCACTGAAGCTTTCTTT. The chain is built from TRBV28 and TRBJ1-1, with TRBD1 identical over 9 bases. V trimming: 6 bases; J trimming: 4 bases; junction bases outside the gene matches: 6. Germline V lookup: CDR1 MDHEN, CDR2 SYDVKM. This CDR3 has 14 amino acids.

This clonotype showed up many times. The CDR3 spells CASSSATDSYEQYF. CDR3 DNA sequence: TGTGCCAGCAGCTCCGCGACAGACTCCTACGAGCAGTACTTC. The chain combines TRBV12-3 or TRBV12-4 with TRBJ2-7, with D maybe TRBD1 (5 bases). Between the trimmed V and J ends, which lost 6 bases and 0 bases, there was a span of 12 bases. This CDR3 is built from 14 residues.